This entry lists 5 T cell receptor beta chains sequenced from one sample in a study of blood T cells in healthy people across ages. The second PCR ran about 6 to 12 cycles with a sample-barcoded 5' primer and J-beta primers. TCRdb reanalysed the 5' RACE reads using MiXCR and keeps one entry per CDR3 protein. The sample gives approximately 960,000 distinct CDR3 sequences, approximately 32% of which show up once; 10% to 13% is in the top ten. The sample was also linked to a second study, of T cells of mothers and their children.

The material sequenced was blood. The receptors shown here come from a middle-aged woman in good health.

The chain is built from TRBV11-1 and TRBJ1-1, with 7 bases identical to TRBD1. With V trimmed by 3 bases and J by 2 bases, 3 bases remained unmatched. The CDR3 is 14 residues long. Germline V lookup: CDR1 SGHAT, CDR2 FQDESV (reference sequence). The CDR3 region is CASSFNRGNTEAFF. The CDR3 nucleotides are TGTGCCAGCAGCTTTAACAGGGGAAACACTGAAGCTTTCTTT.

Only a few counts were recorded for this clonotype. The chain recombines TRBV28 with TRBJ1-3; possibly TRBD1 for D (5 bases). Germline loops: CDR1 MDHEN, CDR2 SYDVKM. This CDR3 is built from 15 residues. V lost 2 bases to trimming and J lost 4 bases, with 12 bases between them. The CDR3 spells CASSLVGASGNTIYF. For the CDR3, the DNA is TGTGCCAGCAGTTTAGTCGGGGCGTCAGGAAACACCATATATTTT.

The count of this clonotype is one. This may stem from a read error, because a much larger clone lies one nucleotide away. CDR3 residues: CASGQQGTAYGYTF. The CDR3 DNA reads as TGTGCCAGCGGCCAACAAGGGACGGCCTATGGCTACACCTTC. This chain joins TRBV7-2 and TRBJ1-2, with a weak D call TRBD1 (5 bases). Trimming stripped 8 bases from V and 4 bases from J, with 17 bases between. Germline V gene lookup returns CDR1 SGHTA and CDR2 FQGNSA. CDR3 length: 14 residues.

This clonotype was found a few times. The CDR3 is CASSSGQTNTQYF. CDR3 DNA: TGTGCCAGCAGCTCCGGACAGACAAATACGCAGTATTTT. The chain links TRBV7-3 to TRBJ2-3, with D tentatively TRBD1 (6 bases). The ends were cut back, 4 bases at V and 7 bases at J, with 12 bases in the middle. CDR3 length equals 13 residues. Looked up from germline, CDR1 is SGHTA and CDR2 is FQGTGA. Using reference TRBV7-3 and TRBJ2-3 for the parts outside the CDR3, the full variable domain is GAGVSQTPSNKVTEKGKYVELRCDPISGHTALYWYRQSLGQGPEFLIYFQGTGAADDSGLPNDRFFAVRPEGSVSTLKIQRTERGDSAVYLCASSSGQTNTQYFGPGTRLTVL.

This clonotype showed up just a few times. CDR3: CASSLPRTQKNTEAFF. The DNA of the CDR3 is TGTGCCAGCAGCTTACCTAGGACGCAAAAGAACACTGAAGCTTTCTTT. J is TRBJ1-1 and V is TRBV7-9; D ambiguous. Germline V gives CDR1 SEHNR, CDR2 FQNEAQ (reference sequence). The CDR3 is 16 amino acids. Trimming pared 2 bases from V and 1 base from J, leaving 14 bases between.